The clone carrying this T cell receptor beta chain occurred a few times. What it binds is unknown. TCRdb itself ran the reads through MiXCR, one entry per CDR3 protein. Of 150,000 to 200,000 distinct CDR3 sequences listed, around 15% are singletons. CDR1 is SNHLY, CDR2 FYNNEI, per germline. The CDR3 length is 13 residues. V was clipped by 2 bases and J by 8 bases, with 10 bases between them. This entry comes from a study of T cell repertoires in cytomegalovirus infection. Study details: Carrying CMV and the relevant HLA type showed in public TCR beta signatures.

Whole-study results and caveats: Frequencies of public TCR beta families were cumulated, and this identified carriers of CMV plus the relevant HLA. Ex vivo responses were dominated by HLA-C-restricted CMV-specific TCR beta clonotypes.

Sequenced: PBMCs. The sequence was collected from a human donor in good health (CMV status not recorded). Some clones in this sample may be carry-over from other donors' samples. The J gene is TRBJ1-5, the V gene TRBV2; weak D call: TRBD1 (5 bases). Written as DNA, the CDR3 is TGTGCCAGCAGTGAAACAGCAGGGAAGCCCCAGCATTTT. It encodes CASSETAGKPQHF. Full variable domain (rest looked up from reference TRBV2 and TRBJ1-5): EPEVTQTPSHQVTQMGQEVILRCVPISNHLYFYWYRQILGQKVEFLVSFYNNEISEKSEIFDDQFSVERPDGSNFTLKIRSTKLEDSAMYFCASSETAGKPQHFGDGTRLSIL.